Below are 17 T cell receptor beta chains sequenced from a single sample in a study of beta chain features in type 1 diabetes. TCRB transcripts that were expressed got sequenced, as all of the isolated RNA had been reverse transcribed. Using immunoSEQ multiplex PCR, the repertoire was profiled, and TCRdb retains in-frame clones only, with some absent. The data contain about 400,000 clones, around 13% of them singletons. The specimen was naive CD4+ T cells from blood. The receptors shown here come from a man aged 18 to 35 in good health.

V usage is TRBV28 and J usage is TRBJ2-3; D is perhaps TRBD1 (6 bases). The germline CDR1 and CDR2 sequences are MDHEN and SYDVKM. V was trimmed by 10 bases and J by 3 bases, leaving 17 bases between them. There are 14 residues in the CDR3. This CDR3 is CATWPGQQTDTQYF. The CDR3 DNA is TGTGCCACCTGGCCCGGACAGCAAACAGATACGCAGTATTTT.

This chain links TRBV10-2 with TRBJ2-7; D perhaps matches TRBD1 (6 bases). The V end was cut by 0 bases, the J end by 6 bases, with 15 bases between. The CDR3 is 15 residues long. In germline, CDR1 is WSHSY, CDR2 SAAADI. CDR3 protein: CASSESAAGEGEQYF. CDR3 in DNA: TGCGCCAGCAGTGAGTCCGCGGCAGGGGAAGGCGAGCAGTACTTC.

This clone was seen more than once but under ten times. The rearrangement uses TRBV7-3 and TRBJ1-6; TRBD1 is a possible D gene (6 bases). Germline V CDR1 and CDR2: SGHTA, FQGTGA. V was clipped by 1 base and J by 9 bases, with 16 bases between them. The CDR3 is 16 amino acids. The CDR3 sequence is CASSLMSQGSGSPLHF. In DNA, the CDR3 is TGTGCCAGCAGCTTAATGAGTCAGGGGTCGGGTTCACCCCTCCACTTT.

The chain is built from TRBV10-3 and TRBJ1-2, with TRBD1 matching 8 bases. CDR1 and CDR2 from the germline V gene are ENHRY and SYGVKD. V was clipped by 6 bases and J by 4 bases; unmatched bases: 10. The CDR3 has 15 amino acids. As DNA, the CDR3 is TGTGCCATCAGCGAGGACAGGGCTAGAAGCTATGGCTACACCTTC. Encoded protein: CAISEDRARSYGYTF.

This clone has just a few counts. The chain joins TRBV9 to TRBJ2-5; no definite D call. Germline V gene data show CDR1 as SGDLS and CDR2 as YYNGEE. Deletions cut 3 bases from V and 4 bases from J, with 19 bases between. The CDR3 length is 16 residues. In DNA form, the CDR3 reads TGTGCCAGCAGCGCCTCATCGGCCAGGCGAGTAGAGACCCAGTACTTC. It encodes CASSASSARRVETQYF.

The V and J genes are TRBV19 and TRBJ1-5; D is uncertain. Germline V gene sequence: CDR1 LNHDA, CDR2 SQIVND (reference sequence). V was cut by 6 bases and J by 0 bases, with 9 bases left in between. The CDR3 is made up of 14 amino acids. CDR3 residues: CASRLTLSNQPQHF. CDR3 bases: TGTGCCAGTAGACTGACACTTAGCAATCAGCCCCAGCATTTT.

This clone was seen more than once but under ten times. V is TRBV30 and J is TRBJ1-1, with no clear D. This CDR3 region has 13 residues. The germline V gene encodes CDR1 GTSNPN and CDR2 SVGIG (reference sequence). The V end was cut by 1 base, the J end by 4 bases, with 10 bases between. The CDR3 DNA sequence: TGTGCCTGGAGTGCCCCGGGAGGCACTGAAGCTTTCTTT. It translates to CAWSAPGGTEAFF.

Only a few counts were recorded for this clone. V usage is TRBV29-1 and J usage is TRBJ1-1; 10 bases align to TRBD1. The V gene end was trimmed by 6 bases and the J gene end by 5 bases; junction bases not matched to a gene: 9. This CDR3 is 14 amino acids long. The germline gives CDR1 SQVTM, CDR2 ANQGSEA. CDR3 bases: TGCAGCGTCATGAGGACAGGGGGATGGACTGAAGCTTTCTTT. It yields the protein CSVMRTGGWTEAFF.

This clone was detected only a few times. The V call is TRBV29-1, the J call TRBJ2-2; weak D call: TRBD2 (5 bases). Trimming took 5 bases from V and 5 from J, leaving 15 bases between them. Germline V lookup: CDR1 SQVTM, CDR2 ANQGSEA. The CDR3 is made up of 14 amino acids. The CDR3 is CSVRSSRGTGELFF. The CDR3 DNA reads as TGCAGCGTTAGGAGCTCGCGCGGGACCGGGGAGCTGTTTTTT.

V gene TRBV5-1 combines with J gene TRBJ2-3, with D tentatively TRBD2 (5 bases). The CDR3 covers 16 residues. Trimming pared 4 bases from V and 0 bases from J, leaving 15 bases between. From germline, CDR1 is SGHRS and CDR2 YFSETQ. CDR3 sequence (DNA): TGCGCCAGCAGCCCTCCGGACTCGCCTAGCACAGATACGCAGTATTTT. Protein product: CASSPPDSPSTDTQYF.

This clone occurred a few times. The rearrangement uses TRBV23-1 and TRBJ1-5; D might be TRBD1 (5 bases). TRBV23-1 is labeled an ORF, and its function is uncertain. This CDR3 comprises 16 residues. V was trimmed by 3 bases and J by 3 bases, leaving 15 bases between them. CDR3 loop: CASSHPRLGVNQPQHF. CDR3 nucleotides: TGCGCCAGCAGTCACCCAAGATTAGGGGTCAATCAGCCCCAGCATTTT.

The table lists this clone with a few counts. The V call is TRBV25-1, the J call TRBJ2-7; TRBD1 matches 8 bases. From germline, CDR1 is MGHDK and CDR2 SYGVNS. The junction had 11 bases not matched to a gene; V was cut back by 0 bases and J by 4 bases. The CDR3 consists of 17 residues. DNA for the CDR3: TGTGCCAGCAGTGAATATACCCAAGGACAGGGTGATTACGAGCAGTACTTC. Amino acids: CASSEYTQGQGDYEQYF.

The CDR3 loop reads CASSLASGRQNEQFF. The CDR3 DNA reads as TGTGCCAGCAGCTTAGCTAGCGGGAGACAAAATGAGCAGTTCTTC. The rearrangement joins TRBV7-3 to TRBJ2-1, with TRBD2 matching 10 bases. In germline, CDR1 is SGHTA, CDR2 FQGTGA. V lost 2 bases and J lost 7; bases outside the gene matches: 5. The CDR3 is made up of 15 amino acids.

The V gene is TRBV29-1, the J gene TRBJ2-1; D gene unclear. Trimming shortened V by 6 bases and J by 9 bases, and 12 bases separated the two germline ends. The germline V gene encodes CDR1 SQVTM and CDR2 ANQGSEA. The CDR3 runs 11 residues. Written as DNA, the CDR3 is TGCAGCGTCCGAGCGTTTAGTGAGCAGTTCTTC. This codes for CSVRAFSEQFF.

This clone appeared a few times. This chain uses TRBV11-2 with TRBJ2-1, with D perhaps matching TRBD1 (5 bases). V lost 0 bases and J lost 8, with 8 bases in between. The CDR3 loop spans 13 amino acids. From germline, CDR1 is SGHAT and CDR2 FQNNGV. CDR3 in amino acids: CASSLDRVHEQFF. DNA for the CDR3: TGTGCCAGCAGCTTAGACAGGGTCCATGAGCAGTTCTTC.

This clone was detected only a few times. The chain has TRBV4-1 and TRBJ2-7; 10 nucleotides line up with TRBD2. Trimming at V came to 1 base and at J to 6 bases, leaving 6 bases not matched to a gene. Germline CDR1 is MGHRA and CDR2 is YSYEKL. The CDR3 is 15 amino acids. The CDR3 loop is CASSQGASGSREQYF. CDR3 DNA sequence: TGCGCCAGCAGCCAAGGGGCTAGCGGGAGTCGCGAGCAGTACTTC.

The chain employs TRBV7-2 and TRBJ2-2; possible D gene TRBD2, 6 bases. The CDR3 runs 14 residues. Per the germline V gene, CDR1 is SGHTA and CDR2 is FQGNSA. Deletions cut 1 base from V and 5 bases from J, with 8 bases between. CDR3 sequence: CASSLDAGTGELFF. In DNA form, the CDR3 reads TGTGCCAGCAGCTTAGATGCGGGAACCGGGGAGCTGTTTTTT. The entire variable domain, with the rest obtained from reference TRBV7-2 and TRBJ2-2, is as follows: GAGVSQSPSNKVTEKGKDVELRCDPISGHTALYWYRQSLGQGLEFLIYFQGNSAPDKSGLPSDRFSAERTGGSVSTLTIQRTQQEDSAVYLCASSLDAGTGELFFGEGSRLTVL.